Each of the 23 T cell receptor beta chains below was sequenced from the same sample in a study of blood T cell repertoires in COVID-19 (dated by TCRdb to the early 2020s). The receptor library was made with the immunoSEQ multiplex PCR assay. TCRdb limited this immuneACCESS table to in-frame rearrangements with V and J called. A share of clones is missing; checked studies link under half to unresolved V genes, and the rest is unexplained. Recorded for this sample are some 99,000 clones; around 80% of them occurred a single time. The top ten hold about 4.5% of the sample. The specimen sequenced was peripheral blood. The receptors originated from a human donor in a cohort sampled during active or convalescent COVID-19.

The chain uses TRBV7-2 and TRBJ1-3, with TRBD1 matching 9 bases. The CDR3 spans 15 residues. Per the germline V gene, CDR1 is SGHTA and CDR2 is FQGNSA. J gave up 4 bases and V 5 bases, and 6 bases lay outside the gene matches. The CDR3 protein is CASSRSTGGGNTIYF. The CDR3 coding sequence is TGTGCCAGCAGCCGTTCTACAGGGGGCGGAAACACCATATATTTT. Supplemented by reference TRBV7-2 and TRBJ1-3, the full variable domain reads GAGVSQSPSNKVTEKGKDVELRCDPISGHTALYWYRQSLGQGLEFLIYFQGNSAPDKSGLPSDRFSAERTGGSVSTLTIQRTQQEDSAVYLCASSRSTGGGNTIYFGEGSWLTVV.

This clone occurred once. J is TRBJ2-3 and V is TRBV11-2; 8 positions agree with TRBD2. With 1 base clipped from V and 1 base from J, the junction kept 4 bases outside the gene matches. CDR1 SGHAT and CDR2 FQNNGV come from the germline V gene. The CDR3 is 16 amino acids. CDR3 nucleotides: TGTGCCAGCAGCTTAGGTGGTAGCGGGGGCACAGATACGCAGTATTTT. Amino acids: CASSLGGSGGTDTQYF. The full variable domain, completed using reference TRBV11-2 and TRBJ2-3, is EAGVAQSPRYKIIEKRQSVAFWCNPISGHATLYWYQQILGQGPKLLIQFQNNGVVDDSQLPKDRFSAERLKGVDSTLKIQPAKLEDSAVYLCASSLGGSGGTDTQYFGPGTRLTVL.

CDR3 sequence reads: CASSVRASGGLTDTQYF. The DNA of the CDR3 is TGTGCCAGCAGCGTTAGGGCTAGCGGGGGACTCACAGATACGCAGTATTTT. The chain is built from TRBV27 and TRBJ2-3; 10 bases are shared with TRBD2. This CDR3 has 17 amino acids. With V trimmed by 6 bases and J by 2 bases, 11 bases remained unmatched. CDR1 is MNHEY, CDR2 SMNVEV, per germline (reference sequence).

This chain uses TRBV9 with TRBJ2-7, with D uncertain. This CDR3 region has 14 residues. Per germline, CDR1 SGDLS and CDR2 YYNGEE. Trimming took off 0 bases at V and 4 bases at J, with 11 bases between the two ends. This CDR3 is CASSVELSPYEQYF. Written as DNA, the CDR3 is TGTGCCAGCAGCGTAGAGCTTTCTCCTTACGAGCAGTACTTC. The whole variable domain, filled in from reference TRBV9 and TRBJ2-7, reads DSGVTQTPKHLITATGQRVTLRCSPRSGDLSVYWYQQSLDQGLQFLIQYYNGEERAKGNILERFSAQQFPDLHSELNLSSLELGDSALYFCASSVELSPYEQYFGPGTRLTVT.

This clone was counted between two and nine times. The rearrangement uses TRBV5-1 and TRBJ2-3; 12 positions agree with TRBD2. The length of the CDR3 is 17 residues. CDR1 is SGHRS and CDR2 is YFSETQ in the germline V gene. Unmatched junction bases numbered 5, after V lost 0 bases and J lost 3 bases. CDR3 residues: CASSLGSSGRATDTQYF. CDR3 DNA sequence: TGCGCCAGCAGCTTGGGATCTAGCGGGAGGGCGACAGATACGCAGTATTTT.

The chain carries TRBV28 and TRBJ2-3; 15 bases agree with TRBD2. V gave up 3 bases and J gave up 2 bases; unmatched junction bases: 3. The CDR3 covers 17 residues. Per the germline V gene, CDR1 is MDHEN and CDR2 is SYDVKM. This CDR3 is CASSLGLAGGNTDTQYF. The CDR3 DNA reads TGTGCCAGCAGTTTGGGACTAGCGGGAGGCAACACAGATACGCAGTATTTT.

The chain uses TRBV15 and TRBJ2-5, with D hard to call. This CDR3 has 16 residues. Germline values: CDR1 LNHNV, CDR2 YYDKDF (reference sequence). V lost 0 bases, J lost 1 base, and 12 bases lay in between. CDR3 sequence: CATSRDKFRVQETQYF. The CDR3 region has the DNA TGTGCCACCAGCAGAGATAAATTTCGGGTCCAAGAGACCCAGTACTTC.

The chain is built from TRBV19 and TRBJ2-1, with D possibly TRBD2 on 5 matching bases. The CDR3 length is 16 residues. Looked up from germline, CDR1 is LNHDA and CDR2 is SQIVND (reference sequence). Trimming removed 5 bases from V and 10 bases from J, with 24 bases in between. DNA for the CDR3: TGTGCCAGTAGTGTGGGATTCCTCCAAACTAGACTAGAGCAGTTCTTC. Its protein is CASSVGFLQTRLEQFF.

This clone has just one count. The gene calls are TRBV19 and TRBJ1-5, with D tentatively TRBD1 (6 bases). V was clipped by 3 bases and J by 5 bases, with 11 bases between them. The CDR3 covers 14 residues. Germline V lookup: CDR1 LNHDA, CDR2 SQIVND (reference sequence). The CDR3 region is CASSIFRGDQPQHF. In nucleotides, the CDR3 is TGTGCCAGTAGTATCTTCAGGGGCGATCAGCCCCAGCATTTT.

V is TRBV10-1 and J is TRBJ2-5, with D maybe TRBD1 (6 bases). Germline lookup yields CDR1 WNHNN and CDR2 SYGVQD (reference sequence). The CDR3 has 14 amino acids. The V end was cut by 0 bases, the J end by 9 bases, with 14 bases between. The CDR3 loop reads CASSESKLGTSQYF. The DNA for the CDR3 is TGCGCCAGCAGTGAGTCGAAACTCGGGACATCCCAGTACTTC.

CDR3 in amino acids: CASRKAGGDYGYTF. DNA for the CDR3: TGTGCCAGCAGGAAGGCAGGAGGCGACTATGGCTACACCTTC. The chain joins TRBV27 to TRBJ1-2, with D uncertain. The CDR3 is 14 residues long. The V gene's germline CDR1 is MNHEY and CDR2 SMNVEV (reference sequence). Trimming shortened V by 6 bases and J by 3 bases, and 14 bases separated the two germline ends.

This clone turned up a few times. The chain links TRBV7-8 to TRBJ2-7; 11 nucleotides agree with TRBD2. The CDR3 contains 15 residues. CDR1 and CDR2 from the germline V gene are SGHVS and FQNEAQ. V was pared by 7 bases and J by 2 bases, with 7 bases of the junction left unmatched. Written as DNA, the CDR3 is TGTGCCAGCACGCCCTTGGGACTAGCGGCCTACGAGCAGTACTTC. It translates to CASTPLGLAAYEQYF.

V gene TRBV18 combines with J gene TRBJ2-7; 12 bases agree with TRBD2. Germline CDR1 and CDR2: KGHSH and LQKENI. This CDR3 spans 17 amino acids. The ends lost 0 bases at V and 1 base at J; junction bases unmatched: 4. The CDR3 nucleotides are TGTGCCAGCTCACCACCGACTAGCGGGAGTCGGTCCTACGAGCAGTACTTC. This codes for CASSPPTSGSRSYEQYF.

This clone was detected once. This CDR3 is CAISTGTARETQYF. The CDR3 nucleotides read TGTGCCATCAGCACCGGGACAGCAAGGGAGACCCAGTACTTC. The chain employs TRBV10-3 and TRBJ2-5; TRBD1 aligns across 7 bases. Germline-derived CDR1 and CDR2 are ENHRY and SYGVKD. The CDR3 has 14 residues. With V trimmed by 6 bases and J by 5 bases, 9 bases remained unmatched.

The chain employs TRBV2 and TRBJ1-1, with a tentative D call TRBD1 (6 bases). Looked up from germline, CDR1 is SNHLY and CDR2 is FYNNEI. CDR3 length: 13 residues. The V end was cut by 6 bases, the J end by 4 bases, with 12 bases between. CDR3 in amino acids: CASRLTGITEAFF. The CDR3 bases are TGTGCCAGCAGGTTAACAGGGATCACTGAAGCTTTCTTT.

The CDR3 here is CASSITLTGGTGELFF. The CDR3 DNA reads TGTGCCAGTAGTATAACCCTGACAGGAGGCACCGGGGAGCTGTTTTTT. The chain carries TRBV19 and TRBJ2-2, with TRBD1 as a possible D gene (6 bases). Trimming pared 2 bases from V and 4 bases from J, leaving 14 bases between. This CDR3 spans 16 amino acids. CDR1 and CDR2 (germline): LNHDA, SQIVND (reference sequence).

This clone appeared a few times. This rearrangement joins TRBV5-8 to TRBJ2-5, with 8 nucleotides matching TRBD1. J was trimmed by 5 bases and V by 5 bases; bases with no gene match: 14. In germline, CDR1 is SGHTS, CDR2 YDEGEE. This CDR3 has 16 amino acids. CDR3 DNA: TGTGCCAGCAGTAGGGGCAACAGGGGGTTGGAGGAGACCCAGTACTTC. It codes for CASSRGNRGLEETQYF.

CDR3: CASRRTGGYGYTF. Written as DNA, the CDR3 is TGTGCCAGCAGGCGGACAGGGGGTTATGGCTACACCTTC. The rearrangement links TRBV6-5 to TRBJ1-2; TRBD1 matches at 10 bases. J lost 5 bases, V lost 6 bases, and 3 bases had no gene match. CDR3 size: 13 residues. CDR1 MNHEY and CDR2 SVGAGI come from the germline V gene.

This sequence joins TRBV15 and TRBJ2-7; TRBD1 aligns across 8 bases. CDR3 length equals 14 residues. Germline V gene lookup returns CDR1 LNHNV and CDR2 YYDKDF (reference sequence). V lost 3 bases, J lost 3 bases, and 4 bases stayed unmatched. The CDR3: CATSSSDRGYEQYF. CDR3 coding DNA: TGTGCCACCAGCAGTAGTGACAGGGGCTACGAGCAGTACTTC.

The chain links TRBV4-1 to TRBJ1-3; a weak D match, TRBD1 (6 bases). From germline, CDR1 is MGHRA and CDR2 YSYEKL. V was trimmed by 4 bases and J by 0 bases, leaving 16 bases between them. The CDR3 runs 17 residues. The CDR3 nucleotides read TGCGCCAGCAGCCGGACCCGCGGGGGGCTCTCTGGAAACACCATATATTTT. Translated, it gives CASSRTRGGLSGNTIYF.

The chain recombines TRBV4-2 with TRBJ2-7; 8 bases map to TRBD2. Germline trimming cut 3 bases from V and 6 bases from J; bases unmatched to any gene: 13. The CDR3 loop spans 16 amino acids. Germline values: CDR1 LGHNA, CDR2 YNFKEQ. Here the CDR3 reads CASSQLGGTRLTEQYF. In DNA, the CDR3 is TGTGCCAGCAGCCAGTTGGGGGGGACTAGGTTGACCGAGCAGTACTTC.

The CDR3 nucleotides read TGTGCCAGCAGTGTAGACAGGGATCAGCCCCAGCATTTT. Protein sequence: CASSVDRDQPQHF. The rearrangement uses TRBV12-3 or TRBV12-4 and TRBJ1-5, with 7 bases aligning to TRBD1. V dropped 5 bases and J dropped 5; count of bases not matched to a gene: 3. This CDR3 has 13 residues.

This clone came up a few times. The J gene is TRBJ2-1, the V gene TRBV24-1, with 11 positions matching TRBD2. V lost 6 bases, J lost 6 bases, and 6 bases stayed unmatched. Germline CDR1 KGHDR, CDR2 SFDVKD. CDR3 length: 15 residues. CDR3 region: CATSTTSGRLNEQFF. In DNA form, the CDR3 reads TGTGCCACCAGTACTACTAGCGGGAGACTCAATGAGCAGTTCTTC.